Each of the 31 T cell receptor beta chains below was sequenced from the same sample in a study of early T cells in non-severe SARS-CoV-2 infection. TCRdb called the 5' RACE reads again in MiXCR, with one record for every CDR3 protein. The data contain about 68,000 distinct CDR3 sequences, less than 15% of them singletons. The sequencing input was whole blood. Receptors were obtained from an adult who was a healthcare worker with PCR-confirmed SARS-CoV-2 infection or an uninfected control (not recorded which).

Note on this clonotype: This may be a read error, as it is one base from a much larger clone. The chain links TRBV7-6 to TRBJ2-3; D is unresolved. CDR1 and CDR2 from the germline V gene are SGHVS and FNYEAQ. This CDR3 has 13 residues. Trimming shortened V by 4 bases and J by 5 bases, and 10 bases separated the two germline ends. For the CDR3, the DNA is TGTGCCAGCAGCTGGGGTGCACGAGATACGCAGTATTTT. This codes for CASSWGARDTQYF.

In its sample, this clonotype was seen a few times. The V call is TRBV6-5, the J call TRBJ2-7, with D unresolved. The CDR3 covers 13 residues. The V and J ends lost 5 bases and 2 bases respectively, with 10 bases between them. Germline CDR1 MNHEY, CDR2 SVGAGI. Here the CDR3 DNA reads TGTGCCAGCAGTCCCGCCGGAACCTACGAGCAGTACTTC. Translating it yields CASSPAGTYEQYF.

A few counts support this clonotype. The CDR3: CSARSTGTGRGSNQPQHF. The DNA for the CDR3 is TGCAGTGCTAGATCCACCGGGACAGGGAGAGGGAGCAATCAGCCCCAGCATTTT. This chain connects TRBV20-1 to TRBJ1-5; 9 bases align to TRBD1. Germline assignment: CDR1 DFQATT and CDR2 SNEGSKA (reference sequence). Losses at the gene ends were 2 bases for V and 1 base for J; bases not matched to a gene: 12. The CDR3 sequence is 18 residues long.

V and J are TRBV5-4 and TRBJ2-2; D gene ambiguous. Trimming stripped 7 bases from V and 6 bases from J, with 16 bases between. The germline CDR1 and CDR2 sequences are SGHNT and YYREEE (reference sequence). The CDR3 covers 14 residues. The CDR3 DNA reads TGTGCCAGCTGGCCCCACCTAGATCCCGGGGAGCTGTTTTTT. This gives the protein CASWPHLDPGELFF.

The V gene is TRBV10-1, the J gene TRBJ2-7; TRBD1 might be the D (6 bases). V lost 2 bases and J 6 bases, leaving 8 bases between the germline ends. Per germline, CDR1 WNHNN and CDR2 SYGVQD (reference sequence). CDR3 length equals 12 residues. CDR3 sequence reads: CASSETGLEQYF. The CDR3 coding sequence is TGCGCCAGCAGTGAGACAGGGCTCGAGCAGTACTTC.

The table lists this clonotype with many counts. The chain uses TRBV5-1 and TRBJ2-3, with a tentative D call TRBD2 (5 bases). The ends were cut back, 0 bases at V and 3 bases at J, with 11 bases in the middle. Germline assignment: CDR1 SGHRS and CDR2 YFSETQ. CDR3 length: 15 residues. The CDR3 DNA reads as TGCGCCAGCAGCTTGGGGGCCCGGGATACAGATACGCAGTATTTT. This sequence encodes CASSLGARDTDTQYF.

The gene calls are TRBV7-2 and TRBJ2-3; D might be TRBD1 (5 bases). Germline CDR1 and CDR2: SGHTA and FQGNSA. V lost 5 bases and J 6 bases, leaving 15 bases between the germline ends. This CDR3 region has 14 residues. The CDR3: CASSPDMGRDTQYF. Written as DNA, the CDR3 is TGTGCCAGCAGCCCGGACATGGGTCGGGATACGCAGTATTTT.

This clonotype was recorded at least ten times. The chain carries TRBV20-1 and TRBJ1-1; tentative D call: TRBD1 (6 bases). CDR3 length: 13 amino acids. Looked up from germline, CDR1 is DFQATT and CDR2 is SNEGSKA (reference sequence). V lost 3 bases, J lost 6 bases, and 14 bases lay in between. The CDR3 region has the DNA TGCAGTGCTAGTCCTGGGGGGGCTGCTGAAGCTTTCTTT. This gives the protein CSASPGGAAEAFF.

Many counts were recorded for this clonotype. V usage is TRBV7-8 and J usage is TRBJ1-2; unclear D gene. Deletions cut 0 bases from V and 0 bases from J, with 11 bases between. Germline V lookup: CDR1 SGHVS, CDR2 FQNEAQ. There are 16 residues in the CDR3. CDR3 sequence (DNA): TGTGCCAGCAGCTTAGCCTCAGGAGCAGCTAACTATGGCTACACCTTC. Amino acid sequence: CASSLASGAANYGYTF.

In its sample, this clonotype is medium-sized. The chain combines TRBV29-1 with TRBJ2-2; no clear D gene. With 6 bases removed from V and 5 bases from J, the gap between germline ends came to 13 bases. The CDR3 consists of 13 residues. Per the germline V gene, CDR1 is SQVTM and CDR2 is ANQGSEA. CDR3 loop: CSVGTRSTGELFF. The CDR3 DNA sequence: TGCAGCGTCGGAACAAGATCTACCGGGGAGCTGTTTTTT.

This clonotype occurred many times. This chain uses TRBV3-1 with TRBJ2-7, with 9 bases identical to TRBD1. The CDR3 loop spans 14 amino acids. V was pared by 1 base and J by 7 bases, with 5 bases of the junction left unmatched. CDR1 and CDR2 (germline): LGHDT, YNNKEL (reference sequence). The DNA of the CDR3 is TGTGCCAGCAGCCAAGGGACAGGGGTCGGGGAGCAGTACTTC. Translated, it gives CASSQGTGVGEQYF.

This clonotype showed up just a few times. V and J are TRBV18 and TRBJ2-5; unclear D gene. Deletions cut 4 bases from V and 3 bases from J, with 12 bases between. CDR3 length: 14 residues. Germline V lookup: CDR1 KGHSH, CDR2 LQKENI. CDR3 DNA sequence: TGTGCCAGCTCACTCACTGGCCCCGAAGAGACCCAGTACTTC. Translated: CASSLTGPEETQYF. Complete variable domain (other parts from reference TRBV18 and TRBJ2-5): NAGVMQNPRHLVRRRGQEARLRCSPMKGHSHVYWYRQLPEEGLKFMVYLQKENIIDESGMPKERFSAEFPKEGPSILRIQQVVRGDSAAYFCASSLTGPEETQYFGPGTRLLVL.

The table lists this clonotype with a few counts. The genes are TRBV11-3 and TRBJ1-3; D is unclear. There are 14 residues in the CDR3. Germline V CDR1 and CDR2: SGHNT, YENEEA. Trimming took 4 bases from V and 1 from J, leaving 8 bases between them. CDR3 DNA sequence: TGTGCCAGCAGCTCTCGGGCTTCTGGAAACACCATATATTTT. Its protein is CASSSRASGNTIYF.

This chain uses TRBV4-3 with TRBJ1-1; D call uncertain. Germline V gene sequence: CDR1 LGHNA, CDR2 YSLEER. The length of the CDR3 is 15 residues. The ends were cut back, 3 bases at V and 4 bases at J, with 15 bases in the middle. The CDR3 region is CASSQGGIWGTEAFF. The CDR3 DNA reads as TGCGCCAGCAGCCAGGGCGGGATTTGGGGCACTGAAGCTTTCTTT.

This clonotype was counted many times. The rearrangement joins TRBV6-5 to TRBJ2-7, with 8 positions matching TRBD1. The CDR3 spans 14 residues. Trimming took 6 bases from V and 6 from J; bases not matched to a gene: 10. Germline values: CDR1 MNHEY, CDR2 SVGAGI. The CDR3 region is CASRAPGGVGEQYF. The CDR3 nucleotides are TGTGCCAGCAGGGCCCCAGGGGGCGTGGGCGAGCAGTACTTC.

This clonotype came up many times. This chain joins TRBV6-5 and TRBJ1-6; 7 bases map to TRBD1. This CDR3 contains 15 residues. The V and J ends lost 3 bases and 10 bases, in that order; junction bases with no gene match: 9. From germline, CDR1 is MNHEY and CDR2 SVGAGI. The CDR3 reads CASSYSDRVGSPLHF. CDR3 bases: TGTGCCAGCAGTTATTCCGACAGGGTTGGCTCACCCCTCCACTTT.

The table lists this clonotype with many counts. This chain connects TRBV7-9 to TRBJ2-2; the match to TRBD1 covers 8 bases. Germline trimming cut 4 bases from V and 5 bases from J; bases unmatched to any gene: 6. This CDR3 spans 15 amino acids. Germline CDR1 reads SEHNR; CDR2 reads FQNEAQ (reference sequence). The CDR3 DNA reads TGTGCCAGCAGCTCCTGGACAGGGAGGACCGGGGAGCTGTTTTTT. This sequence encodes CASSSWTGRTGELFF.

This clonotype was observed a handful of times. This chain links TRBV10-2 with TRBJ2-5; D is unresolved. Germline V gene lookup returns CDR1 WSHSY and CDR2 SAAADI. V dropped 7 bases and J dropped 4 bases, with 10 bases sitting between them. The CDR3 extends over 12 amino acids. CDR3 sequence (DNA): TGCGCCAGCAAGCCCCCCGGAGAGACCCAGTACTTC. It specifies CASKPPGETQYF.

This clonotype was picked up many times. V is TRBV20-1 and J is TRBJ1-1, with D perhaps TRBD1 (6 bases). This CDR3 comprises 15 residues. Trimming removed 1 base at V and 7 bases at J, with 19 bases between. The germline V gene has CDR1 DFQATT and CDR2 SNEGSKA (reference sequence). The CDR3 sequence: CSARVNPVGGSEAFF. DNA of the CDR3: TGCAGTGCTAGAGTCAACCCGGTGGGGGGCAGTGAAGCTTTCTTT.

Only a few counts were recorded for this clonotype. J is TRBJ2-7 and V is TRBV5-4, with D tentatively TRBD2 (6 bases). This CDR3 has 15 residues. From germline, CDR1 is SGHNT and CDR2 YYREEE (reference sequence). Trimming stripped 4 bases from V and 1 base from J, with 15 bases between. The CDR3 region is CASSPGDSGSYEQYF. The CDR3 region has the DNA TGTGCCAGCAGCCCCGGGGATAGCGGTTCCTACGAGCAGTACTTC.

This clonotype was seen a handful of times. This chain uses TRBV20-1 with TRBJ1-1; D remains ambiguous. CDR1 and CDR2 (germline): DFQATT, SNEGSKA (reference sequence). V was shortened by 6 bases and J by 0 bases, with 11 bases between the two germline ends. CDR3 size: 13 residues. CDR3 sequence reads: CSADRGLNTEAFF. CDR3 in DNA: TGCAGTGCGGATAGAGGGTTGAACACTGAAGCTTTCTTT.

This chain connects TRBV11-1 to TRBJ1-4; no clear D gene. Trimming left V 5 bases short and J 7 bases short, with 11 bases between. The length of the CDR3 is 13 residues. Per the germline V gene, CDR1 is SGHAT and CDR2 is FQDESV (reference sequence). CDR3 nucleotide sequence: TGTGCCAGCAGCCACCAACGAAGTGAAAAACTGTTTTTT. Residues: CASSHQRSEKLFF.

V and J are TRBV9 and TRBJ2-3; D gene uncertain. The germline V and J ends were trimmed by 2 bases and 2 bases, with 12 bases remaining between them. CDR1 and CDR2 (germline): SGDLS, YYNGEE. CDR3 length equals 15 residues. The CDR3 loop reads CASSVRPAATDTQYF. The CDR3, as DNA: TGTGCCAGCAGCGTGAGACCGGCCGCCACAGATACGCAGTATTTT.

CDR3 protein: CASSADGNSYNEQFF. The CDR3 nucleotides read TGTGCCAGCAGCGCGGACGGGAACTCCTACAATGAGCAGTTCTTC. This chain links TRBV9 with TRBJ2-1; D perhaps matches TRBD2 (5 bases). V lost 3 bases to trimming and J lost 0 bases, with 10 bases between them. The length of the CDR3 is 15 residues. Germline CDR1 is SGDLS and CDR2 is YYNGEE.

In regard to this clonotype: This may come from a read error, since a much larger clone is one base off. The CDR3 region is CASSVGTGGTTHYGYTF. In nucleotides, the CDR3 is TGTGCCAGCAGCGTAGGAACTGGAGGGACGACCCACTATGGCTACACCTTC. V usage is TRBV9 and J usage is TRBJ1-2, with D possibly TRBD1 on 5 matching bases. In germline, CDR1 is SGDLS, CDR2 YYNGEE. The germline V and J ends were trimmed by 0 bases and 3 bases, with 18 bases remaining between them. The CDR3 totals 17 residues. Drawing the rest from reference TRBV9 and TRBJ1-2, the complete variable domain is DSGVTQTPKHLITATGQRVTLRCSPRSGDLSVYWYQQSLDQGLQFLIQYYNGEERAKGNILERFSAQQFPDLHSELNLSSLELGDSALYFCASSVGTGGTTHYGYTFGSGTRLTVV.

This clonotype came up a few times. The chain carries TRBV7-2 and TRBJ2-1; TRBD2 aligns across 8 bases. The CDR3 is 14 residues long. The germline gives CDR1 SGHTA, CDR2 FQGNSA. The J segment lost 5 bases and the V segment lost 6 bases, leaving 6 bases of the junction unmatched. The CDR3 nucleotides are TGTGCCAGCAGGACCGGGGGGGTTAACAATGAGCAGTTCTTC. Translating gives CASRTGGVNNEQFF. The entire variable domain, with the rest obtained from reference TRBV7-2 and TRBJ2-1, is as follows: GAGVSQSPSNKVTEKGKDVELRCDPISGHTALYWYRQSLGQGLEFLIYFQGNSAPDKSGLPSDRFSAERTGGSVSTLTIQRTQQEDSAVYLCASRTGGVNNEQFFGPGTRLTVL.

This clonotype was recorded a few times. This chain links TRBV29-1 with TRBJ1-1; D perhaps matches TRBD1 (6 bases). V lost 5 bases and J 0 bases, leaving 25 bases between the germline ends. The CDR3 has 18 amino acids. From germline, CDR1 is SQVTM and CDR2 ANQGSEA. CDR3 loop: CSVLDRDTSVRMNTEAFF. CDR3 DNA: TGCAGCGTTTTAGATAGGGACACTTCGGTCCGGATGAACACTGAAGCTTTCTTT.

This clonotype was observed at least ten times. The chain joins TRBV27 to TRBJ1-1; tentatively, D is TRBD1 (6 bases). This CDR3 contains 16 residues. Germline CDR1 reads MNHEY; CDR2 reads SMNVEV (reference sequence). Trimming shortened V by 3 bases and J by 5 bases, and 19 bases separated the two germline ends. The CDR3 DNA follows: TGTGCCAGCAGTTTCAGGGACACCGGCTCAAGGACTGAAGCTTTCTTT. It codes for CASSFRDTGSRTEAFF.

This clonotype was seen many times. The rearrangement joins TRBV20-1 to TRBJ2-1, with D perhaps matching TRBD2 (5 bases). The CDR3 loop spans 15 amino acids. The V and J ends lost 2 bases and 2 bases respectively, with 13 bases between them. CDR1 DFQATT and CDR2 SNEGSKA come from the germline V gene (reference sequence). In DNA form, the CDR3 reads TGCAGTGCTAGATCGCCTAGCATCGCCTACAATGAGCAGTTCTTC. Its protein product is CSARSPSIAYNEQFF.

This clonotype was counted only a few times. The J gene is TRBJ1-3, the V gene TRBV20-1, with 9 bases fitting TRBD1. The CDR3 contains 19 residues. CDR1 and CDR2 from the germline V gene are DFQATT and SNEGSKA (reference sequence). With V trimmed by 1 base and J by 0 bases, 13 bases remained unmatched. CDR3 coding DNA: TGCAGTGCTAGAGGGCCGGGACAGGGCCCCGCAAGCTCTGGAAACACCATATATTTT. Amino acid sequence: CSARGPGQGPASSGNTIYF.

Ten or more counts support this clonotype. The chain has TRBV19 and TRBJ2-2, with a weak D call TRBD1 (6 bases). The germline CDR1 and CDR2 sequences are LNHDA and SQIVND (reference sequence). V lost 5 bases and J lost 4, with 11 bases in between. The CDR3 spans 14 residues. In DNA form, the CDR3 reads TGTGCCAGTAGTCACAGGGTGTCCACCGGGGAGCTGTTTTTT. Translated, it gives CASSHRVSTGELFF.